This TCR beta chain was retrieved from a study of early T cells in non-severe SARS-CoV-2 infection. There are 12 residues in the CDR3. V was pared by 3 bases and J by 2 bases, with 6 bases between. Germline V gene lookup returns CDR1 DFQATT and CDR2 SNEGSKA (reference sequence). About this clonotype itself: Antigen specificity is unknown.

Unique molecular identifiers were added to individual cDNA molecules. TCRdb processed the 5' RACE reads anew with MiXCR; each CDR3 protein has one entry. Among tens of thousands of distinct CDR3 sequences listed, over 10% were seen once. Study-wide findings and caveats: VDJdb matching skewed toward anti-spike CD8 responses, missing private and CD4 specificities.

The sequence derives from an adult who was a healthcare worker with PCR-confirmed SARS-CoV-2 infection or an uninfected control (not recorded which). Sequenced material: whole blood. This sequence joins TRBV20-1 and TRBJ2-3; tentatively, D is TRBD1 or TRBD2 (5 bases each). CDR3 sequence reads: CSARGDTDTQYF. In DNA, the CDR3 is TGCAGTGCTAGGGGGGACACAGATACGCAGTATTTT.